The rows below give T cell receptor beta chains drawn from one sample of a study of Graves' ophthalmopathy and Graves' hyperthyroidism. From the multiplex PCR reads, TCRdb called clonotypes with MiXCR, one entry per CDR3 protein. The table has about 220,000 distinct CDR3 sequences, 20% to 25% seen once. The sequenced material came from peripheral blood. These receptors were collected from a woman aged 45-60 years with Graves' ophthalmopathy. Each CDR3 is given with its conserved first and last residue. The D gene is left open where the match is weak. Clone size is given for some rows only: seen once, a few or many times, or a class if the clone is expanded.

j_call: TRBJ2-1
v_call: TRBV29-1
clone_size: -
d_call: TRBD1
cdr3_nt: TGCAGCGTTGATAATGATGGACAGGGTCGCAATGAGCAGTTCTTC
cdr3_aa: CSVDNDGQGRNEQFF

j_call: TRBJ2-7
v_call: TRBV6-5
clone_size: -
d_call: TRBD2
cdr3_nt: TGTGCCAGCAGTTATGCGCGGGAGGGTTACGAGCAGTACTTC
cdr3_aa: CASSYAREGYEQYF

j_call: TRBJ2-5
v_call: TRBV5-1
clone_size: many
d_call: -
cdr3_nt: TGCGCCAGCAGCTTGGCCGCGATACGTGGGAGAGAGACCCAGTACTTC
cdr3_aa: CASSLAAIRGRETQYF

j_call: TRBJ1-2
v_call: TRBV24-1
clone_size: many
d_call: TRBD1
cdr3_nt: TGTGCCACCAGTGATCCGGGACAGGGGGCTGGCTACACCTTC
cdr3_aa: CATSDPGQGAGYTF

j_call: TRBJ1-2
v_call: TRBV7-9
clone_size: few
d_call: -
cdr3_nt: TGTGCCAGCAGCTTAGACCCCCAGGGAGGCTACACCTTC
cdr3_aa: CASSLDPQGGYTF

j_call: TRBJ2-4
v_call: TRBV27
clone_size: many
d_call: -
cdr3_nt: TGTGCCAGCGGAGCGTTGGGGCCTTGGGACATTCAGTACTTC
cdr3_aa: CASGALGPWDIQYF

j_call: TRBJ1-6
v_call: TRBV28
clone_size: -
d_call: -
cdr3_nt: TGTGCCAGCAGTACAACCGGGACGGCGAATTCACCCCTCCACTTT
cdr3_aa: CASSTTGTANSPLHF

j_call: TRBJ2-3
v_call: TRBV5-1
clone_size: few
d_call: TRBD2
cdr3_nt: TGCGCCAGCAGCCCCCAGACTAGCGCGACGGGAGATACGCAGTATTTT
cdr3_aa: CASSPQTSATGDTQYF

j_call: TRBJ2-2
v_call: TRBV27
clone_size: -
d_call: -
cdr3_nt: TGTGCCAGCAGCCACGGGGTGGGGACTTATCCCCGGGAGCTGTTTTTT
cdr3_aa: CASSHGVGTYPRELFF

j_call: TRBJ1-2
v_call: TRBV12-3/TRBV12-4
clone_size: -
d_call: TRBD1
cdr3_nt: TGTGCCAGCAGTATCGGGGACAGCCCTAACTATGGCTACACCTTC
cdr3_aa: CASSIGDSPNYGYTF

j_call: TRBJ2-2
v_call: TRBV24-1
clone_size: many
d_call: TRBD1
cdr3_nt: TGTGCCACCAGTGATTTACCCGGGACAGGGAGAGGGGACACCGGGGAGCTGTTTTTT
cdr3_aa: CATSDLPGTGRGDTGELFF

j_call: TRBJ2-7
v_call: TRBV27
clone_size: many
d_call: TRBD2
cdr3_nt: TGTGCCAGCAGCGCCGGGACTAGGATTATATACGAGCAGTACTTC
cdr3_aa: CASSAGTRIIYEQYF

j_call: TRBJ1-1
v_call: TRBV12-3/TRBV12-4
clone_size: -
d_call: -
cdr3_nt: TGTGCCAGCAGTAAGGGACCTTGGAACACTGAAGCTTTCTTT
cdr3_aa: CASSKGPWNTEAFF

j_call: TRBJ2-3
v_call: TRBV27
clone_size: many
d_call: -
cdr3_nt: TGTGCCAGCATGGGCGGGTTCACAGATACGCAGTATTTT
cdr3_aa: CASMGGFTDTQYF

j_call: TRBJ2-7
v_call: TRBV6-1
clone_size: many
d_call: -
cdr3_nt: TGTGCCAGCAGTCGAACACCCGACGCGGGGTCAAATCCCTACGAGCAGTACTTC
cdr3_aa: CASSRTPDAGSNPYEQYF

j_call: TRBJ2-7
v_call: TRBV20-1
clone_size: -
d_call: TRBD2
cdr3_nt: TGCAGTGCTAGAGGCGGTTGGGCTAGCGGAACCTACGAGCAGTACTTC
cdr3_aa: CSARGGWASGTYEQYF

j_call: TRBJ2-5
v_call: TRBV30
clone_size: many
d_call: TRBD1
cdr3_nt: TGTGCCTGGAGTGTAGAGGTCCGGACAGGGGGGACCCAGTACTTC
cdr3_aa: CAWSVEVRTGGTQYF

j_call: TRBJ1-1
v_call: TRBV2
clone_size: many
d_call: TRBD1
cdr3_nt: TGTGCCAGCGGTGACAGGGGGAGTGCTGAAGCTTTCTTT
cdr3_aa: CASGDRGSAEAFF

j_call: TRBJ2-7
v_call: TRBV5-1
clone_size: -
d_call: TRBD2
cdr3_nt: TGCGCCAGCAGACAACCTAGCGGGAGTAGCGACGAGCAGTACTTC
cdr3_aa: CASRQPSGSSDEQYF

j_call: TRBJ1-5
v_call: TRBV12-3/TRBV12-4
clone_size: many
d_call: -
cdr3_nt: TGTGCCAGCAGTTACGGTTTTTTAGGGGACCGCTTTACGCCCCAGCATTTT
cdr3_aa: CASSYGFLGDRFTPQHF

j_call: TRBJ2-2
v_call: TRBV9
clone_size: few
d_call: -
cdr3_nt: TGTGCCAGCAGCCGGACACCCAAGTCGAGCACCGGGGAGCTGTTTTTT
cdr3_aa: CASSRTPKSSTGELFF

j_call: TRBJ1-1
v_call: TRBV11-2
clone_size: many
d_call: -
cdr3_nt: TGTGCCAGCAGAACGCAGGGAGGAAGGGGCATTGAAGCTTTCTTT
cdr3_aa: CASRTQGGRGIEAFF

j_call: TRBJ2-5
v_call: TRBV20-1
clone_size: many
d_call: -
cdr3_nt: TGCAGTGCTAGAGATAGGGCAGAACAAGAGACCCAGTACTTC
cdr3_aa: CSARDRAEQETQYF

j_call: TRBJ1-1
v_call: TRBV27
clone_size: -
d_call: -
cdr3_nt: TGTGCCAGCAGTGACCACCGGGACAACACTGAAGCTTTCTTT
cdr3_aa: CASSDHRDNTEAFF

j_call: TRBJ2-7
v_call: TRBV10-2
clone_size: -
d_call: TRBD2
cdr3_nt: TGCGCCAGCAGTCGCCCAGCGGGAGGATTCTACGAGCAGTACTTC
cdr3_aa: CASSRPAGGFYEQYF

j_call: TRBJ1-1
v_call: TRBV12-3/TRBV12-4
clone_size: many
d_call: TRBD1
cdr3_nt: TGTGCCAGCAGTTTTTCAGGGGGCGGAAGAAACACTGAAGCTTTCTTT
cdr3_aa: CASSFSGGGRNTEAFF

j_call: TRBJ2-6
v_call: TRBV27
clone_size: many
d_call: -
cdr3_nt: TGTGCCAGCAGTTCGCTCCGGACTGGGGCCAACGTCCTGACTTTC
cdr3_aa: CASSSLRTGANVLTF

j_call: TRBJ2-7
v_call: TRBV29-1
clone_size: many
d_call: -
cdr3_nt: TGCAGCGTTGAGTCCTCCGGGGCAGGAGAGCAGTACTTC
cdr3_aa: CSVESSGAGEQYF

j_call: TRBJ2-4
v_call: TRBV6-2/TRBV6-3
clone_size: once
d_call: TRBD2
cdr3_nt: TGTGCCAGCAGTTACTCGGGGACTAGCGGGAGCCCCAGGAACATTCAGTACTTC
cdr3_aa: CASSYSGTSGSPRNIQYF

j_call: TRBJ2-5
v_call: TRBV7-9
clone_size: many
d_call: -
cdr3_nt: TGTGCCAGCAGCTTAGTTTTCGGTAAAGAGACCCAGTACTTC
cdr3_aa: CASSLVFGKETQYF

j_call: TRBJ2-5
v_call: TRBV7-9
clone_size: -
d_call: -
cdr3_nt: TGTGCCAGCAGCTTACTAAAGGGAGGAGAGACCCAGTACTTC
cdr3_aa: CASSLLKGGETQYF

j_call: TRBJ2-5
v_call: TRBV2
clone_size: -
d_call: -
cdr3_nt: TGTGCCAGCAGTGAAGGTTCCCGGCGGGAGACCCAGTACTTC
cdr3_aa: CASSEGSRRETQYF

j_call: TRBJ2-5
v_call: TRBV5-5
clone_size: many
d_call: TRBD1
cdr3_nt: TGTGCCAGCAGACCCCACGGACAGGGGGCTTTGGAGACCCAGTACTTC
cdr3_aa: CASRPHGQGALETQYF

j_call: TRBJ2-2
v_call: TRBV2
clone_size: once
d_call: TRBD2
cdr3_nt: TGTGCCACCACAGCTAGCGGTACCGGGGAGCTGTTTTTT
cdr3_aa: CATTASGTGELFF

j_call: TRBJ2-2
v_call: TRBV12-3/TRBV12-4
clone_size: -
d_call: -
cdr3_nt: TGTGCCAGCACCTGGATAGGGAACACCGGGGAGCTGTGTTTT
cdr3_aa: CASTWIGNTGELCF

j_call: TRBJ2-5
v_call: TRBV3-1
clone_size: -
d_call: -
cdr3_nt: TGTGCCAGCAGCCCGTGGAGGGGGATCCCGTACTTC
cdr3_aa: CASSPWRGIPYF

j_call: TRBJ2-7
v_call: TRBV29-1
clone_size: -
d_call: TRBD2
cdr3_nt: TGCAGCGTCCAATCCGGGACTAGTCCTGAGGAGCAGTACTTC
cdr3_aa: CSVQSGTSPEEQYF

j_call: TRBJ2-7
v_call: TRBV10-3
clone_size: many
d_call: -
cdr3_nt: TGTGCCACAAAGCAGGATTACGAGCAGTACTTC
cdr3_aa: CATKQDYEQYF

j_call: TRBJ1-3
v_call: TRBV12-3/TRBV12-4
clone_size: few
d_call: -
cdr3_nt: TGTGCCAGCAGGGTCGGAAACTCTGGAAACACCATATATTTT
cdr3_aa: CASRVGNSGNTIYF

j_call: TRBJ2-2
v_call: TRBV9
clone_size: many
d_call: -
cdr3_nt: TGTGCCAGCAGCGCGGCTGGTCTTGGAACCGGGGAGCTGTTTTTT
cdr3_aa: CASSAAGLGTGELFF

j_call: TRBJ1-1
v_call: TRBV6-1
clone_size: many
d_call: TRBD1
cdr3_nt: TGTGCCAGCAGTGGGCAGGGGGCCGGCACTGAAGCTTTCTTT
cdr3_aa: CASSGQGAGTEAFF

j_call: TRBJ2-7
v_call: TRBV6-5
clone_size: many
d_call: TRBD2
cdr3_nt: TGTGCCAGCAGTTACCCGGCAGCGGGGTTCCCCTACGAGCAGTACTTC
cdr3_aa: CASSYPAAGFPYEQYF

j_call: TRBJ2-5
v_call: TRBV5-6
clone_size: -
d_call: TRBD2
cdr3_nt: TGTGCCAGCAGCATGACTAGCGGGAGGTTCGGCAAAGAGACCCAGTACTTC
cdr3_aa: CASSMTSGRFGKETQYF

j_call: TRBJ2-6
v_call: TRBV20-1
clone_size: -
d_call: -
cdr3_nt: TGCAGTGCTAGAGATCGGGGCGGTGGCATCGGGGCCAACGTCCTGACTTTC
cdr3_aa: CSARDRGGGIGANVLTF

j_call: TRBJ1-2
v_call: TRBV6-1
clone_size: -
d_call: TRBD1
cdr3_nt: TGTGCCACCGGACAGGAGAACTATGGCTACACCTTC
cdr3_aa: CATGQENYGYTF

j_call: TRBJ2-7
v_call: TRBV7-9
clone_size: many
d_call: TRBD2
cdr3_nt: TGTGCCAGCAGCTTAGCAGGGACTAGCGATCCCTACGAGCAGTACTTC
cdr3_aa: CASSLAGTSDPYEQYF

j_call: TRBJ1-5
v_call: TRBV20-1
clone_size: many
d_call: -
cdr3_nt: TGCAGTGCTTCGGTATCAAGGGGAACGGGTCAGCCCCAGCATTTT
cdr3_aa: CSASVSRGTGQPQHF

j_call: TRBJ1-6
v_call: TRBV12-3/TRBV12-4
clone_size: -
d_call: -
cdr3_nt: TGTGCCAGCAGATGGGGTGGTTATAATTCACCCCTCCACTTT
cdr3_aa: CASRWGGYNSPLHF

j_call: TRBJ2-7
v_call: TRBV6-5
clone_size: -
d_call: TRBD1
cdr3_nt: TGTGTCAGCAGTTCTCCCGGGACAGGGGTATACGAGCAGTACTTC
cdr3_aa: CVSSSPGTGVYEQYF

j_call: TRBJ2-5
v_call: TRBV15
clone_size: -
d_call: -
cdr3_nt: TGTGCCACCAGCAGAGATCTTGGGATAGTGGTTGAGACCCAGTACTTC
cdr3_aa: CATSRDLGIVVETQYF

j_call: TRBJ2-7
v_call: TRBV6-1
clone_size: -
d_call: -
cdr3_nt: TGTGCCAGCACCAAGACAGGAGGATACGAGCAGTACTTC
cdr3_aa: CASTKTGGYEQYF

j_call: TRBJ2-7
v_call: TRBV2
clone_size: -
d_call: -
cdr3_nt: TGTGCCAGCACACGGGGCCCCGAGGGTGAGCAGTACTTC
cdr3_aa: CASTRGPEGEQYF

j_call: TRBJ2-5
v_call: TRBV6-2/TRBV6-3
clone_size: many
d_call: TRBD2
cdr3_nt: TGTGCCAGCAGTTACTCGAGGCGGGAGGGCCCCAAGACCCAGTACTTC
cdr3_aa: CASSYSRREGPKTQYF

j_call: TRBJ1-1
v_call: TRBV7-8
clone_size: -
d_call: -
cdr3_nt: TGTGCCAGCAGCTCGCACTACGGGGGGACTGAAGCTTTCTTT
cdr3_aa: CASSSHYGGTEAFF

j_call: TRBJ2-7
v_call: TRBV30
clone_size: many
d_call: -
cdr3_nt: TGTGCCTGGAGTTCCCAGGGATACGAGCAGTACTTC
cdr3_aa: CAWSSQGYEQYF

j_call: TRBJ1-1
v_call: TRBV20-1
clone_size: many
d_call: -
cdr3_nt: TGCAGTGCTAGCGGGCCGCAGGGCTTTCGCACTGAAGCTTTCTTT
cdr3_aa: CSASGPQGFRTEAFF

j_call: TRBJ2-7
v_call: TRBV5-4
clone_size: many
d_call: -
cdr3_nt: TGTGCCAGCAGCTGGGACAAAACCTACGAGCAGTACTTC
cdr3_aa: CASSWDKTYEQYF

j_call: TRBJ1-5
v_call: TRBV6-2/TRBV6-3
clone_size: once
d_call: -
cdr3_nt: TGTGCCAGCAGTACGGCGACAGGACGCAGCAATCAGCCCCAGCATTTT
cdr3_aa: CASSTATGRSNQPQHF

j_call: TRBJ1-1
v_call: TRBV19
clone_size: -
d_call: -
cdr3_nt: TGTACCACCCGTTCCGGGACCGCTGAAGCTTTCTTT
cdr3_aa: CTTRSGTAEAFF